This T cell receptor (beta chain) was found in a study of cytomegalovirus exposure and HLA in healthy donors. The PCR contained 60 Vbeta and 13 Jbeta primers. Original analysis: About 11 million of the 75 million to 95 million unique TCR beta chains counted in a later analysis were shared. Clones were sequenced by immunoSEQ multiplex PCR, and TCRdb holds only the in-frame ones, with some missing. V and J calls and clone size are those listed in that table; D and trimming were worked out from the DNA. The sample includes under 200,000 clones, roughly 80% of them seen just once. A few counts support this clone. The antigen remains undetermined. Study-level findings and limits: A missense DCLRE1C variant was associated with V- and J-gene trimming of TCR beta chains in a later analysis, and an independent cohort replicated the association. Altogether, 170 or so TCR beta chains were recorded as cytomegalovirus-associated. At a 0.05 false discovery rate, a later analysis found 15,000 to 20,000 TCR beta sequences to be associated with HLA alleles.

Per germline, CDR1 WNHNN and CDR2 SYGVQD (reference sequence). The CDR3 length is 18 residues. Trimming shortened V by 0 bases and J by 2 bases, and 18 bases separated the two germline ends. V usage is TRBV10-1 and J usage is TRBJ2-3; D is perhaps TRBD1 (10 bases). The clonotype originates from a male donor in good health and CMV-seronegative. Sequencing was performed on PBMCs. The CDR3 region is CASSESRGGTGDTDTQYF. DNA of the CDR3: TGCGCCAGCAGTGAGTCGCGGGGGGGGACAGGGGACACAGATACGCAGTATTTT.